This TCR beta chain was obtained from a study of cytotoxic CD8 clonotypes in ibrutinib-treated CLL. Study-level findings and limits: Public clonotypes were rare and shrank or held steady on treatment. While tracking circulating CD8+ T-cell counts, baseline clonality exceeded that of age-matched healthy donors. Ibrutinib response saw clonality rise, and progression saw it return toward baseline.

Germline CDR1 and CDR2: SGDLS and YYNGEE. J gave up 8 bases and V 3 bases, and 24 bases lay outside the gene matches. This CDR3 region has 20 residues. Genomic DNA (about 2.2 micrograms) was obtained from cryopreserved PBMCs for construction of TCR beta libraries. TCRdb's copy holds only in-frame clones and misses some; the assay was immunoSEQ multiplex PCR. The table lists about 86,000 clones, about 86% of them singletons, with about 5.8% in the top ten. Note on this clone: Its antigen is not identified.

The material was PBMCs, obtained before ibrutinib treatment. The sequence was collected from a human donor with chronic lymphocytic leukemia. V usage is TRBV9 and J usage is TRBJ2-1, with 9 nucleotides matching TRBD2. This chain's CDR3 is CASSATGGRAFDLGGHEQFF. CDR3 bases: TGTGCCAGCAGCGCCACAGGCGGGAGGGCCTTCGACCTAGGTGGGCATGAGCAGTTCTTC.